The clone carrying this TCR beta chain was detected once. Germline CDR1 reads MGHDK; CDR2 reads SYGVNS. The V end was cut by 3 bases, the J end by 6 bases, with 6 bases between. The length of the CDR3 is 12 residues. These data originate in a study of immune cell composition in non-small cell lung cancer. TCRdb keeps only in-frame clones here, not all; method: immunoSEQ multiplex PCR. The table shows about 11,000 clones, with roughly 60% occurring only once. The sequence came from a human donor with non-small cell lung cancer. The chain carries TRBV25-1 and TRBJ2-1; D gene unclear. The sequenced material came from lung tumor tissue. Here the CDR3 DNA reads TGTGCCAGCAGTGAGGCTGGCAATGAGCAGTTCTTC. The encoded protein is CASSEAGNEQFF.